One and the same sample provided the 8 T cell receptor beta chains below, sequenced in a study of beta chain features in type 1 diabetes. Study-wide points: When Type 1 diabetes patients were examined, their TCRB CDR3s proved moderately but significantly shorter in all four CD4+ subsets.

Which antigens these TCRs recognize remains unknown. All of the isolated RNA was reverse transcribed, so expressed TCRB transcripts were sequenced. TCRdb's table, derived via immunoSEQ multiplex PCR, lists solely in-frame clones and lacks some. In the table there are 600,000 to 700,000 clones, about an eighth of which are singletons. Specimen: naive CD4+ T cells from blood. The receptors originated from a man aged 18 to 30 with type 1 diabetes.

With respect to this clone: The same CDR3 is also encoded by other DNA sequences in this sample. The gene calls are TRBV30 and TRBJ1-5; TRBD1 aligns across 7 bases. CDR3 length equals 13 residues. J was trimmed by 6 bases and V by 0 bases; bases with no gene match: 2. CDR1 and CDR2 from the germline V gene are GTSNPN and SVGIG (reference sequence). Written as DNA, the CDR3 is TGTGCCTGGAGTGTCCAGGGGGGTCAGCCCCAGCATTTT. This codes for CAWSVQGGQPQHF.

Here the CDR3 reads CASSKRSAGTSITDTQYF. The CDR3 bases are TGTGCCAGCAGCAAAAGGAGCGCCGGGACTAGCATCACAGATACGCAGTATTTT. V and J are TRBV11-1 and TRBJ2-3, with 9 bases aligning to TRBD2. V shed 5 bases and J 2 bases; nucleotides not matched to a gene: 14. The CDR3 covers 18 residues. Per germline, CDR1 SGHAT and CDR2 FQDESV (reference sequence). Based on the CDR3 plus reference TRBV11-1 and TRBJ2-3, the full variable domain is EAEVAQSPRYKITEKSQAVAFWCDPISGHATLYWYRQILGQGPELLVQFQDESVVDDSQLPKDRFSAERLKGVDSTLKIQPAELGDSAMYLCASSKRSAGTSITDTQYFGPGTRLTVL.

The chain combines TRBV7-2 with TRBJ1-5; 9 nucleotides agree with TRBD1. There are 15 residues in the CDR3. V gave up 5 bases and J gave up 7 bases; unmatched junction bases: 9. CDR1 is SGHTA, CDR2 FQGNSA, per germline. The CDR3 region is CASSAGQGGRQPQHF. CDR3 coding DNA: TGTGCCAGCAGCGCGGGACAGGGCGGAAGACAGCCCCAGCATTTT. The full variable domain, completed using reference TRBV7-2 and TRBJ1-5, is GAGVSQSPSNKVTEKGKDVELRCDPISGHTALYWYRQSLGQGLEFLIYFQGNSAPDKSGLPSDRFSAERTGGSVSTLTIQRTQQEDSAVYLCASSAGQGGRQPQHFGDGTRLSIL.

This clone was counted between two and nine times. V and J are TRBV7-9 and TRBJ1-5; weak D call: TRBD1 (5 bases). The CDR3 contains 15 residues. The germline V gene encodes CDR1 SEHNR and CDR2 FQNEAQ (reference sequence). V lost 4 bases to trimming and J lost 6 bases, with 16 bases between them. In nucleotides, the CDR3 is TGTGCCAGCAGCTCAAATGCGGCGGGGGTTCAGCCCCAGCATTTT. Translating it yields CASSSNAAGVQPQHF.

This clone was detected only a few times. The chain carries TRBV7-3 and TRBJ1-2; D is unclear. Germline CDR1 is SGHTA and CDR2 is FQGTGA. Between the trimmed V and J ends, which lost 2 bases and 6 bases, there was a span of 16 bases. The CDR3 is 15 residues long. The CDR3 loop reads CASSLGRDQVDGYTF. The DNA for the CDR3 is TGTGCCAGCAGCTTAGGAAGGGATCAGGTCGATGGCTACACCTTC. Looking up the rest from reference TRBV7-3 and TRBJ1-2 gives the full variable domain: GAGVSQTPSNKVTEKGKYVELRCDPISGHTALYWYRQSLGQGPEFLIYFQGTGAADDSGLPNDRFFAVRPEGSVSTLKIQRTERGDSAVYLCASSLGRDQVDGYTFGSGTRLTVV.

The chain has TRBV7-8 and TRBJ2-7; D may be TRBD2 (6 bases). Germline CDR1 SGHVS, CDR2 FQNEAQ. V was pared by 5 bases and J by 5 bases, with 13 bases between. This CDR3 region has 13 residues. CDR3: CASSPLERDEQYF. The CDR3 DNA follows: TGTGCCAGCAGCCCATTGGAGCGGGACGAGCAGTACTTC. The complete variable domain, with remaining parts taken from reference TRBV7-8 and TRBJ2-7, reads GAGVSQSPRYKVAKRGQDVALRCDPISGHVSLFWYQQALGQGPEFLTYFQNEAQLDKSGLPSDRFFAERPEGSVSTLKIQRTQQEDSAVYLCASSPLERDEQYFGPGTRLTVT.

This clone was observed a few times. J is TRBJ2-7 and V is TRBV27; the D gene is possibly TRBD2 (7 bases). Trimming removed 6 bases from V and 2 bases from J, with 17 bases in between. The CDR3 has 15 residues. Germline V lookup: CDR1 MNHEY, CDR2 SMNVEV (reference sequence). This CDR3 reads CASRREGHLPYEQYF. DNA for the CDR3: TGTGCCAGCAGGAGGGAGGGACACTTACCCTACGAGCAGTACTTC.

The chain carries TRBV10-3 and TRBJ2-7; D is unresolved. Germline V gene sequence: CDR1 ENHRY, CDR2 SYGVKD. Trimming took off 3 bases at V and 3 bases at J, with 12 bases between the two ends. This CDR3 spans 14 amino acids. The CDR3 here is CAISDRVGFYEQYF. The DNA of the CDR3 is TGTGCCATCAGTGATAGGGTCGGGTTCTACGAGCAGTACTTC.